This T cell receptor (beta chain) originates from a study of CD8+CD57+ T cells in acquired aplastic anemia. About the research overall: Average DNA yield from sorted CD4+ and CD8+ cells was about 3 ug.

TCR beta VDJ and CDR3 profiling used genomic DNA as template. A single record per CDR3 protein comes from TCRdb applying MiXCR to the reads. Of 450,000 to 600,000 distinct CDR3 sequences in the sample, roughly a third were seen once. Individuals selected for sequencing had exhibited CD8+CD57+ cell expansion on flow cytometry. All patients were therapy-naive when blood was sampled. V was pared by 1 base and J by 7 bases, with 10 bases between. This CDR3 comprises 13 residues. Germline V gives CDR1 LGHNA, CDR2 YSLEER. General study points: A significant difference in CD8+ Simpson's diversity between patients and controls was not found. Comparison of patients with controls identified approximately 28 shared CD8+ CDR3 sequences.

This clonotype was seen at least ten times. Its antigen is currently unknown. The clonotype comes from a human donor with aplastic anemia. The chain joins TRBV4-3 to TRBJ1-2, with unresolved D. Sample: sorted CD4+, CD8+, or CD8+CD57+ T cells (not recorded which) from PBMCs. The DNA of the CDR3 is TGCGCCAGCAGCCAAGTACGGGGAGGTGGCTACACCTTC. Protein sequence: CASSQVRGGGYTF.